Below, 9 T cell receptor beta chains from the same sample are listed, as sequenced in a study of blood T cells in healthy people across ages (dated by TCRdb to between 2015 and 2016). The library was produced with 5' RACE. TCRdb names Illumina HiSeq 2500 as the instrument used. A second PCR of roughly 6 to 12 cycles was run with a J-beta primer mix and a sample-barcoded 5' primer. The public sequencing data were trimmed at Q25 with fastp and processed into clonotypes with MiXCR by TCRdb, which kept only in-frame beta chains. Identical CDR3 proteins give one entry, which carries the most common genes and DNA. This sample has roughly 700,000 distinct CDR3 sequences in its table, and less than 40% of those were observed once. In total, the top ten clones hold 15% to 19% of the sample. The sequencing input was blood. The receptors were sampled from a woman of 80 years or more in good health. Donor details come from another sample of the same person, matched by shared clones.

This clonotype was detected a few times. The rearrangement links TRBV6-5 to TRBJ2-2, with D perhaps being TRBD1 or TRBD2 (5 bases each). CDR1 and CDR2 (germline): MNHEY, SVGAGI. The CDR3 spans 14 residues. Trimming stripped 6 bases from V and 3 bases from J, with 11 bases between. The CDR3 DNA reads TGTGCCAGCAGCCTGGGACGGTACACCGGGGAGCTGTTTTTT. Its translation is CASSLGRYTGELFF.

This clonotype showed up many times. The chain combines TRBV9 with TRBJ1-2; 8 positions match TRBD1. With 4 bases clipped from V and 2 bases from J, the junction kept 7 bases outside the gene matches. The CDR3 covers 15 residues. CDR1 and CDR2 (germline): SGDLS, YYNGEE. CDR3 DNA sequence: TGTGCCAGCAGCCCCGGGGGACAGGCCAACTATGGCTACACCTTC. As protein: CASSPGGQANYGYTF.

This chain uses TRBV18 with TRBJ1-3; 8 positions match TRBD1. V lost 3 bases and J lost 4; bases outside the gene matches: 2. CDR1 and CDR2 (germline): KGHSH, LQKENI. This CDR3 is 14 amino acids long. The CDR3 protein is CASSPDRVGNTIYF. CDR3 bases: TGTGCCAGCTCACCGGACAGGGTCGGAAACACCATATATTTT.

The CDR3 DNA reads as TGTGCCAGCACCTCTACAGGGGACAACACCGGGGAGCTGTTTTTT. Translating it yields CASTSTGDNTGELFF. The chain recombines TRBV28 with TRBJ2-2; 7 bases are shared with TRBD1. The CDR3 is made up of 15 amino acids. Germline values: CDR1 MDHEN, CDR2 SYDVKM. With 7 bases clipped from V and 2 bases from J, the junction kept 7 bases outside the gene matches.

This clonotype was seen only once. The gene calls are TRBV20-1 and TRBJ2-4; D unresolved. The J call may be in error: the DNA end matches TRBJ2-5 better. The CDR3 length is 13 residues. Germline CDR1 DFQATT, CDR2 SNEGSKA (reference sequence). The CDR3 coding sequence is TGCAGCTCCTACGCGGCAGCTAAAGAGACCCAGTACTTC. It encodes CSSYAAAKETQYF.

This clonotype came up a few times. The rearrangement uses TRBV20-1 and TRBJ1-1, with a possible D match to TRBD1 (5 bases). The CDR3 covers 15 residues. Germline CDR1 is DFQATT and CDR2 is SNEGSKA (reference sequence). The V and J ends lost 5 bases and 0 bases respectively, with 16 bases between them. The CDR3 region is CSAETGVNVNTEAFF. CDR3 coding DNA: TGCAGTGCTGAAACGGGGGTGAATGTGAACACTGAAGCTTTCTTT.

Note on this clonotype: This may be a read error: a much more frequent sequence differs by one nucleotide. This chain joins TRBV6-5 and TRBJ1-1; TRBD1 matches at 7 bases. CDR1 and CDR2 from the germline V gene are MNHEY and SVGAGI. This CDR3 has 13 amino acids. The CDR3 here is CASSRTGEGEAYF. CDR3 in DNA: TGTGCCAGCAGTCGCACAGGGGAGGGTGAAGCTTACTTT.

This clonotype was observed a handful of times. V gene TRBV30 combines with J gene TRBJ2-5; TRBD2 matches at 8 bases. V dropped 0 bases and J dropped 5; count of bases not matched to a gene: 8. The CDR3 is 15 residues long. Germline V gene data show CDR1 as GTSNPN and CDR2 as SVGIG (reference sequence). CDR3 bases: TGTGCCTGGAGTGTACGAAGCGGGGGCCTGGAGACCCAGTACTTC. Translating it yields CAWSVRSGGLETQYF.

The chain carries TRBV7-2 and TRBJ1-2; 8 bases are a match to TRBD1. This CDR3 has 16 residues. Germline V gene sequence: CDR1 SGHTA, CDR2 FQGNSA. Unmatched junction bases numbered 11, after V lost 2 bases and J lost 6 bases. CDR3 in amino acids: CASSLTRQGRRDGYTF. DNA of the CDR3: TGTGCCAGCAGCTTAACCAGACAGGGGAGGAGGGATGGCTACACCTTC.